Below are 11 T cell receptor beta chains sequenced from a single sample in a study of CD8+CD57+ T cells in acquired aplastic anemia. CDR3 and TCR beta VDJ profiling relied on genomic DNA as the template. One entry per CDR3 protein results from TCRdb running MiXCR on the reads. The repertoire holds around 140,000 distinct CDR3 sequences, with roughly 40% as singletons. Sequencing was performed on sorted CD4+, CD8+, or CD8+CD57+ T cells (not recorded which) from PBMCs. These receptors all come from a human donor in good health, serving as a control.

This clonotype was counted ten times or more. CDR3 protein: CASTDGRGRTEAFF. CDR3 sequence (DNA): TGTGCCAGCACTGACGGGAGGGGAAGAACTGAAGCTTTCTTT. The chain couples TRBV2 to TRBJ1-1; tentatively, D is TRBD1 (5 bases). The germline V gene encodes CDR1 SNHLY and CDR2 FYNNEI. This CDR3 has 14 amino acids. The V end was cut by 7 bases, the J end by 5 bases, with 17 bases between. The full variable domain, rest sourced from reference TRBV2 and TRBJ1-1, is EPEVTQTPSHQVTQMGQEVILRCVPISNHLYFYWYRQILGQKVEFLVSFYNNEISEKSEIFDDQFSVERPDGSNFTLKIRSTKLEDSAMYFCASTDGRGRTEAFFGQGTRLTVV.

This clonotype was detected only a few times. This sequence joins TRBV2 and TRBJ2-2; D is uncertain. Trimming removed 6 bases at V and 1 base at J, with 12 bases between. This CDR3 is built from 15 residues. The germline V gene has CDR1 SNHLY and CDR2 FYNNEI. CDR3 amino acids: CASSRRTVNTGELFF. DNA of the CDR3: TGTGCCAGCAGCCGCAGGACGGTGAACACCGGGGAGCTGTTTTTT.

This clonotype has a count of ten or more. The CDR3 coding sequence is TGTGCCAGCAGCTTGCCGGATCAGCCCCAGCATTTT. Translation gives CASSLPDQPQHF. The chain has TRBV5-4 and TRBJ1-5; no clear D gene. Trimming took off 1 base at V and 5 bases at J, with 4 bases between the two ends. This CDR3 spans 12 amino acids. The germline V gene encodes CDR1 SGHNT and CDR2 YYREEE (reference sequence).

This clonotype has at least ten counts. At one end the junction does not follow the germline gene, possibly because of a read error. The V call is TRBV20-1, the J call TRBJ2-1; D not certain. Per the germline V gene, CDR1 is DFQATT and CDR2 is SNEGSKA (reference sequence). The CDR3 is 16 amino acids. The CDR3 sequence: CSARGDVTRRYNEQFF. CDR3 coding DNA: TGCAGTGCCAGAGGCGACGTGACGCGTCGATACAATGAGCAGTTCTTC.

The V and J genes are TRBV7-2 and TRBJ2-2; TRBD2 might be the D (5 bases). Trimming left V 2 bases short and J 10 bases short, with 11 bases between. Germline values: CDR1 SGHTA, CDR2 FQGNSA. The CDR3 has 13 residues. The DNA of the CDR3 is TGTGCCAGCAGCTTAATCGCCCGGGAGGAGCTGTTTTTT. This gives the protein CASSLIAREELFF.

This clonotype appeared many times. This sequence joins TRBV9 and TRBJ1-3; perhaps TRBD1 as D (6 bases). Germline CDR1 and CDR2: SGDLS and YYNGEE. Trimming removed 4 bases from V and 0 bases from J, with 14 bases in between. This CDR3 is 16 amino acids long. The CDR3 region is CASSRGGKGSGNTIYF. The CDR3 coding sequence is TGTGCCAGCAGCCGAGGGGGTAAGGGCTCTGGAAACACCATATATTTT.

This clonotype came up a few times. The chain recombines TRBV19 with TRBJ2-7; 12 nucleotides agree with TRBD2. V shed 6 bases, J shed 3 bases, and the junction held 6 bases outside the gene matches. The CDR3 runs 15 residues. Per germline, CDR1 LNHDA and CDR2 SQIVND (reference sequence). Here the CDR3 reads CASRWTSGKFYEQYF. The CDR3 nucleotides are TGTGCCAGTAGATGGACTAGCGGGAAATTCTACGAGCAGTACTTC.

This clonotype was detected ten times or more. The CDR3 sequence is CSASGLAGSSYNEQFF. DNA for the CDR3: TGCAGTGCCTCCGGACTAGCGGGGAGCTCCTACAATGAGCAGTTCTTC. The V gene is TRBV20-1, the J gene TRBJ2-1, with 12 bases aligning to TRBD2. CDR1 and CDR2 from the germline V gene are DFQATT and SNEGSKA (reference sequence). The V gene end was trimmed by 6 bases and the J gene end by 0 bases; junction bases not matched to a gene: 6. The CDR3 contains 16 residues.

In its sample, this clonotype was seen many times. The chain is built from TRBV10-2 and TRBJ1-2, with a possible D match to TRBD1 (6 bases). In germline, CDR1 is WSHSY, CDR2 SAAADI. This CDR3 is built from 15 residues. V was cut by 1 base and J by 0 bases, with 9 bases left in between. CDR3: CASSEFGGSNYGYTF. CDR3 in DNA: TGCGCCAGCAGTGAGTTCGGGGGCTCTAACTATGGCTACACCTTC.

This clonotype appeared many times. The gene calls are TRBV18 and TRBJ2-7; no definite D call. The CDR3 is 13 amino acids. Germline V CDR1 and CDR2: KGHSH, LQKENI. V shed 3 bases and J shed 5 bases, with 11 bases lying between them. The CDR3 here is CASSPRDRDEQYF. The CDR3 DNA reads as TGTGCCAGCTCACCGCGAGACCGGGACGAGCAGTACTTC.

CDR3 sequence (DNA): TGTGCCAGCAACCCGGGACAGGGGAGTGCTAATGAAAAACTGTTTTTT. This encodes CASNPGQGSANEKLFF. This chain links TRBV6-1 with TRBJ1-4; TRBD1 matches at 10 bases. The CDR3 length is 16 residues. Germline CDR1 MNHNS, CDR2 SASEGT. V shed 7 bases and J 3 bases; nucleotides not matched to a gene: 8.